This T cell receptor (beta chain) was recorded in a study of cytomegalovirus exposure and HLA in healthy donors. Background on the study: In a later analysis, it was reported that the 120 validation repertoires had been produced on the same platform as the 600 to 850 repertoires belonging to the first cohort.

Produced via immunoSEQ multiplex PCR; TCRdb's table is partial and in-frame only. This table has over 200,000 clones, roughly 88% appearing once. A note on this clone: Its target is not known.

The germline V gene encodes CDR1 SGHTA and CDR2 FQGNSA. This CDR3 has 13 residues. The V segment lost 4 bases and the J segment 8 bases; nucleotides outside the gene matches: 7. Findings and limits, study-wide: Confirmation in vitro established that three CMV-associated chains were specific for CMV antigens. TCR sequences were mostly rare, though some public TCRs occurred in many donors. The study flagged roughly 150 TCR beta chains as cytomegalovirus-associated.

This rearrangement joins TRBV7-2 to TRBJ1-1; TRBD1 aligns across 7 bases. The clonotype comes from a woman younger than 30 in good health and CMV-seronegative. Sequencing was carried out using PBMCs. CDR3 DNA: TGTGCCAGCAGCTCGGGGACAGTTACCGAAGCTTTCTTT. This encodes CASSSGTVTEAFF.